The source of this TCR beta chain is a study of control samples from healthy donors and cancer patients. TCRdb's copy holds only in-frame clones and misses some; the assay was immunoSEQ multiplex PCR. The data hold 60,000 to 70,000 clones, with approximately 84% observed a single time. The CDR3 spans 15 residues. V was pared by 4 bases and J by 4 bases, with 14 bases between. The germline V gene has CDR1 SGHDN and CDR2 FVKESK. Sequenced material: PBMCs. The receptor was derived from a woman between 45 and 65 years old with lung cancer. The rearrangement joins TRBV14 to TRBJ1-3; D may be TRBD1 (5 bases). The CDR3 DNA reads as TGTGCCAGCAGCCCGGGACTTGGGGCCGGAAACACCATATATTTT. Protein product: CASSPGLGAGNTIYF.